This TCR beta chain was retrieved from a study of CD8 T cells in Susac syndrome. CD8+ and CD4+ T cells taken from blood had their TCR beta sequenced. Negative magnetic isolation gave CD8+ and CD4+ cells; FACS enriched CD8+ TEMRA. When the RNA was reverse transcribed, random hexamers were used with an input of about 0.5 to 1 ug. Amplification of TCR beta CDR3 was carried out by immunoSEQ multiplex PCR, which covered 54 Vbeta and 13 Jbeta segments. TCRdb called the immunoSEQ multiplex PCR reads again in MiXCR, with one record for every CDR3 protein. Found here are about 50,000 distinct CDR3 sequences, just over 90% of them singletons; the top ten hold about 0.54%. V was cut by 4 bases and J by 4 bases, with 8 bases left in between. Germline V lookup: CDR1 SNHLY, CDR2 FYNNEI. The CDR3 runs to 13 residues.

The specimen sequenced was CD8+ T cells from PBMCs. The TCR originated in a human donor with multiple sclerosis. The genes are TRBV2 and TRBJ1-5, with D hard to call. CDR3 sequence (DNA): TGTGCCAGCAGTGGTCAGCAAAATCAGCCCCAGCATTTT. Protein sequence: CASSGQQNQPQHF.